This entry lists 14 T cell receptor beta chains sequenced from one sample in a study of response to subunit inactivated influenza vaccine. Using its own MiXCR run on the RT-PCR reads, TCRdb lists one record per CDR3 protein. The sample lists hundreds of thousands of distinct CDR3 sequences, 10% to 12% occurring once. These same records also appear under a second study, on T cells expressing NK-cell markers. As that study records: TCR beta libraries carry UMIs added by 5'RACE template switching.

Here the sequenced sample was PBMCs from blood, taken on the day of vaccination. These receptors originate from a man aged 45-65 years who received an inactivated influenza vaccine.

This clonotype appeared a few times. The junction differs from germline at one of its ends, possibly a read error. The chain couples TRBV4-1 to TRBJ1-2; D is perhaps TRBD1 (6 bases). The CDR3 loop spans 16 amino acids. Germline CDR1 MGHRA, CDR2 YSYEKL. The CDR3 reads CASSQDVTGLNDGYTF. For the CDR3, the DNA is TGCGCCAGCAGCCAAGATGTTACAGGGCTTAACGATGGCTACACCTTC.

J is TRBJ1-4 and V is TRBV19; D remains unclear. Germline V gene sequence: CDR1 LNHDA, CDR2 SQIVND (reference sequence). The CDR3 totals 14 residues. V was shortened by 8 bases and J by 2 bases, with 12 bases between the two germline ends. CDR3 in amino acids: CASCHGRTNEKLFF. The CDR3 DNA sequence: TGTGCCAGTTGCCATGGGAGGACTAATGAAAAACTGTTTTTT.

This clonotype has only a few counts. The chain has TRBV12-3 or TRBV12-4 and TRBJ2-5; TRBD2 is a possible D gene (6 bases). The CDR3 sequence is 15 residues long. Trimming shortened V by 2 bases and J by 1 base, and 11 bases separated the two germline ends. The CDR3 nucleotides read TGTGCCAGCAGTTTACGGCGGGGAGCCCAAGAGACCCAGTACTTC. Translated, it gives CASSLRRGAQETQYF.

In this sample, this clonotype turned up a few times. V usage is TRBV4-1 and J usage is TRBJ2-2; 11 bases line up with TRBD2. CDR3 size: 18 residues. Unmatched junction bases numbered 6, after V lost 1 base and J lost 2 bases. CDR1 is MGHRA and CDR2 is YSYEKL in the germline V gene. The chain's CDR3 is CASSQVPSGGTNTGELFF. CDR3 DNA: TGCGCCAGCAGCCAAGTGCCTAGCGGGGGGACCAACACCGGGGAGCTGTTTTTT.

This chain joins TRBV12-3 or TRBV12-4 and TRBJ2-3; D gene unclear. The V and J ends lost 1 base and 5 bases respectively, with 10 bases between them. There are 14 residues in the CDR3. CDR3 sequence: CASSLDGPGDTQYF. The DNA for the CDR3 is TGTGCCAGCAGTTTAGACGGCCCGGGAGATACGCAGTATTTT.

This clonotype appeared a few times. This chain links TRBV28 with TRBJ2-5; D is ambiguous. Trimming shortened V by 7 bases and J by 5 bases, and 17 bases separated the two germline ends. Germline V CDR1 and CDR2: MDHEN, SYDVKM. CDR3 length: 14 amino acids. Written as DNA, the CDR3 is TGTGCCAGCACCGGGCCCCGATACGGGGAGACCCAGTACTTC. Translation: CASTGPRYGETQYF.

The chain recombines TRBV20-1 with TRBJ2-1, with D possibly being TRBD1 or TRBD2 (5 bases each). The CDR3 contains 14 residues. Germline V gives CDR1 DFQATT, CDR2 SNEGSKA (reference sequence). Deletions cut 3 bases from V and 4 bases from J, with 13 bases between. CDR3 nucleotide sequence: TGCAGTGCTAGGGCCGGGACCCAATACAATGAGCAGTTCTTC. It encodes CSARAGTQYNEQFF.

The chain joins TRBV29-1 to TRBJ2-4; 7 bases fit TRBD2. The germline gives CDR1 SQVTM, CDR2 ANQGSEA. The CDR3 extends over 15 amino acids. CDR3: CTHMGLAVSKNIQYF. CDR3 DNA: TGCACCCACATGGGGCTAGCGGTTTCCAAAAACATTCAGTACTTC.

J is TRBJ1-4 and V is TRBV20-1, with D perhaps matching TRBD1 (6 bases). The germline V and J ends were trimmed by 1 base and 3 bases, with 9 bases remaining between them. Looked up from germline, CDR1 is DFQATT and CDR2 is SNEGSKA (reference sequence). The CDR3 totals 14 residues. This CDR3 reads CSARVRTANEKLFF. The CDR3 DNA follows: TGCAGTGCTAGAGTCCGGACAGCTAATGAAAAACTGTTTTTT.

This chain connects TRBV7-9 to TRBJ2-3; the D gene could be TRBD1 or TRBD2 (6 bases each). Per the germline V gene, CDR1 is SEHNR and CDR2 is FQNEAQ (reference sequence). Trimming stripped 4 bases from V and 3 bases from J, with 20 bases between. The CDR3 runs to 17 residues. The CDR3 coding sequence is TGTGCCAGCAGCTCCCGATTAGTTTCGGGGGCAACAGATACGCAGTATTTT. It translates to CASSSRLVSGATDTQYF.

A few counts support this clonotype. The chain is built from TRBV7-9 and TRBJ2-1; 10 bases map to TRBD2. V lost 6 bases and J lost 5; bases outside the gene matches: 7. This CDR3 comprises 15 residues. Germline CDR1 is SEHNR and CDR2 is FQNEAQ (reference sequence). The CDR3 sequence: CASRLAGAYDNEQFF. The CDR3 bases are TGTGCCAGCAGGCTAGCGGGAGCGTACGACAATGAGCAGTTCTTC.

This clonotype came up a few times. This chain connects TRBV29-1 to TRBJ1-1; D is unresolved. The CDR3 loop spans 12 amino acids. Germline V lookup: CDR1 SQVTM, CDR2 ANQGSEA. V gave up 7 bases and J gave up 0 bases, with 9 bases separating them. Here the CDR3 DNA reads TGCAGCGCCCAGGAGCTGAACACTGAAGCTTTCTTT. It codes for CSAQELNTEAFF.

V gene TRBV29-1 combines with J gene TRBJ2-3; D possibly corresponds to TRBD2 (5 bases). Trimming removed 6 bases from V and 0 bases from J, with 13 bases in between. The germline V gene encodes CDR1 SQVTM and CDR2 ANQGSEA. This CDR3 has 14 amino acids. CDR3 nucleotide sequence: TGCAGCGTGAGGGCGCGTAGTAGCACAGATACGCAGTATTTT. This codes for CSVRARSSTDTQYF.

This sequence joins TRBV6-2 or TRBV6-3 and TRBJ2-4, with 7 positions matching TRBD1. Germline CDR1 MNHEY, CDR2 SVGEGT. There are 16 residues in the CDR3. Trimming took 2 bases from V and 0 from J; bases not matched to a gene: 4. The CDR3 DNA follows: TGTGCCAGCAGTTACCCGGGACAGCTAGCCAAAAACATTCAGTACTTC. Its protein product is CASSYPGQLAKNIQYF.